This T cell receptor beta chain was identified in a study of type 1 regulatory T cells. As for the study in general: T-allo10 is a Tr1-enriched, alloantigen-specific CD4 T cell product made in vitro. Study-wide results and caveats: Compared with non-type 1 regulatory T cells, type 1 regulatory T cells showed a more restricted TCR repertoire.

TCRdb processed the reads anew with MiXCR; each CDR3 protein has one entry. The data contain 5,000 to 6,500 distinct CDR3 sequences, approximately 24% of them singletons. Trimming stripped 3 bases from V and 7 bases from J, with 15 bases between. Germline CDR1 and CDR2: SGHAT and FQNNGV. The CDR3 sequence is 14 residues long. This clonotype was observed many times. The antigen is not known. This chain uses TRBV11-2 with TRBJ1-1, with unresolved D. The sample consisted of cultured type 1 regulatory T (Tr1) cells, either the whole culture or a sorted fraction (not recorded which). The receptor was isolated from a human donor in good health. CDR3 sequence (DNA): TGTGCCAGCAGCTTGGAAGCAAACGCATATGAAGCTTTCTTT. Amino acid sequence: CASSLEANAYEAFF.